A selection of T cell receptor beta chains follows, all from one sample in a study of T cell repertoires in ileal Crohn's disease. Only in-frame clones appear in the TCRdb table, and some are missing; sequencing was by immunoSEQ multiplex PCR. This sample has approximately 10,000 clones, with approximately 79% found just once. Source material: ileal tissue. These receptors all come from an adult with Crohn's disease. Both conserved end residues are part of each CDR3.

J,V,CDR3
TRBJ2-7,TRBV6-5,CASNRQGAYEQYF
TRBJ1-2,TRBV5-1,CASSLDSKDYGYTF
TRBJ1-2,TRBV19,CASSKTGGQVNYGYTF
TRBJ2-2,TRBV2,CASSGPGNTGELFF
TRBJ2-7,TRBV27,CASRYSAQGFSEQYF
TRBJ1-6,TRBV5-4,CASSLGDSYNSPLHF
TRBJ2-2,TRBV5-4,CASSRGGYTGELFF
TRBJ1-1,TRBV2,CASSIQGEAFF
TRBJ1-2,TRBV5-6,CASSPPAVFGLGYGYTF
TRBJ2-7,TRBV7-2,CASSKGTTGEQYF
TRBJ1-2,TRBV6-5,CAGGAYGYTF
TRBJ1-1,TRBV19,CASRGAEDTEAFF
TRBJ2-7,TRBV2,CASSYRGRGTYEQYF
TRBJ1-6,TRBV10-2,CASSPTGFNSPLHF
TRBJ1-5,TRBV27,CASSLTISTGVNQPQHF
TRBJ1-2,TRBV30,CAWSRAGRNGYTF
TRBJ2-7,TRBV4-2,CASSQVSGQGTAEQYF
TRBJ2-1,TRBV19,CASSPRTGGNEQFF
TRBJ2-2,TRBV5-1,CAGARQTNTGELFF
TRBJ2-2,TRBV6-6,CASSSTTDNTGELFF
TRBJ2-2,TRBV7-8,CASSLVFGGTLNTGELFF
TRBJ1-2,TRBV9,CASSVDPGYGYTF
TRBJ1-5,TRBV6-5,CASSDGTRIQPQHF
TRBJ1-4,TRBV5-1,CASSLATFEKLFF
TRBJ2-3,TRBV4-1,CASSQDSQTRATQYF
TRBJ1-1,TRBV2,CASSRDRVTEAFF
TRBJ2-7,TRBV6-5,CASSYSSGGAHEQYF
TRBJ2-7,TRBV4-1,CASRGTTAVGGEQYF
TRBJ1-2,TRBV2,CASSRDSLGYGYTF
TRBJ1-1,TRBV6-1,CASSPRGGRDTEAFF
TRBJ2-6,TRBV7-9,CASSFSLYHDKSRANVLTF
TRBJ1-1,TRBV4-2,CASSPGGAGDTEAFF
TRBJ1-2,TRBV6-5,CASSYSLGGYRGYTF
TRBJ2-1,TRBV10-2,CASSVPLQGNEQFF
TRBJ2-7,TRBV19,CASSPQSSSYEQYF
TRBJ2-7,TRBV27,CASSLVGASSYEQYF
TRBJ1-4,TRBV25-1,CASTRASREKLFF
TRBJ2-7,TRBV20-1,CSVGGRYEQYF
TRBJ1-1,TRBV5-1,CASSLDIGTEAFF
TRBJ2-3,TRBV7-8,CASSSGQGTDTQYF
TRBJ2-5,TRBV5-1,CASSLAGTSGGETQYF
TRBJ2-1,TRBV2,CASSELLSYNEQFF
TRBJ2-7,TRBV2,CASSPVLVQYF
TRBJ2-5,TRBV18,CASSPIGTVETQYF
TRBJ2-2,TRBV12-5,CASDGPGQGAPPGELFF
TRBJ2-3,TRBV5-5,CASSLAGVGDTQYF
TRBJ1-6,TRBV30,CAWSPPGQINSPLHF
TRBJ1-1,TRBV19,CASSTSFWTGPQNTEAFF
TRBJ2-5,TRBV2,CASRATGAQETQYF
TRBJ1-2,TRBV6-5,CASSYSYRGVYGYTF
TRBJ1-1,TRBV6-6,CASRATGSNTEAFF
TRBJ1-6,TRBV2,CASTGSRVNSPLHF